The clone carrying this TCR beta chain was counted many times. iRepertoire HTBI primers and Arm-PCR of CDR3 regions built TCR beta libraries. TCRdb used MiXCR to reprocess the multiplex PCR reads, holding one entry per CDR3 protein. The sample has hundreds of thousands of distinct CDR3 sequences, about 16% seen once. This specimen belongs to a study of regulatory T cells in long-lasting Graves disease. Time point here: newly diagnosed GD, antithyroid drugs for less than 3 months. Researchers made the TCR library from RNA that was extracted from PBMCs. These records were also assigned to another study, of T cells in Graves' hyperthyroidism and ophthalmopathy.

Sequenced here: peripheral blood mononuclear cells (PBMCs), sampled at new diagnosis, from a patient treated with antithyroid drugs. The source of this sequence is a woman aged 30 to 39 with Graves disease.

The CDR3 sequence: CASRRAGTGIPYEQYF. The CDR3 coding sequence is TGTGCCAGCAGGCGAGCCGGGACAGGGATCCCCTACGAGCAGTACTTC. The J gene is TRBJ2-7, the V gene TRBV12-3 or TRBV12-4; 9 nucleotides line up with TRBD1. The CDR3 contains 16 residues. Unmatched junction bases numbered 11, after V lost 6 bases and J lost 2 bases.